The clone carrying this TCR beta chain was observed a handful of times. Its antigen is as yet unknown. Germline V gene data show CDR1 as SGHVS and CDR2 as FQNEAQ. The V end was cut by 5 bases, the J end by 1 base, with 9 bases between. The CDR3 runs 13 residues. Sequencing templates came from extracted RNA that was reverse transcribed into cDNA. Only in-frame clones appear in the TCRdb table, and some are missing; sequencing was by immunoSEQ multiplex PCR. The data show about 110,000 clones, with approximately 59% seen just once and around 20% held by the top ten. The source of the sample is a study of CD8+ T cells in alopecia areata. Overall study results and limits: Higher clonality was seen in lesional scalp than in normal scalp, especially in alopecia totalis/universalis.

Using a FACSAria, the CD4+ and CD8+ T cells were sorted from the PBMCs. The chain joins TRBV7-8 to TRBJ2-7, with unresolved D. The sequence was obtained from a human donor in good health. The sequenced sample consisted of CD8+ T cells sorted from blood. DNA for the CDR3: TGTGCCAGCAGCACCACCCAATCCTACGAGCAGTACTTC. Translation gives CASSTTQSYEQYF.